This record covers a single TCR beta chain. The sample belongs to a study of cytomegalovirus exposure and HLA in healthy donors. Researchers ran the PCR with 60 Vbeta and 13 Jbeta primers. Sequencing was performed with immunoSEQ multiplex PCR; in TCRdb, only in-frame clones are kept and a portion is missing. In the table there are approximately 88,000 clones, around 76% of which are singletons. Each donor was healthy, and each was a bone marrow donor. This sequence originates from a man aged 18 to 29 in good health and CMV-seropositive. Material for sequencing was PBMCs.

This CDR3 reads CASSEVGGTGELFF. CDR3 in DNA: TGCGCCAGCAGTGAAGTAGGGGGCACCGGGGAGCTGTTTTTT. This chain links TRBV10-1 with TRBJ2-2; maybe TRBD1 (6 bases). The CDR3 totals 14 residues. Trimming took off 3 bases at V and 4 bases at J, with 9 bases between the two ends. The germline CDR1 and CDR2 sequences are WNHNN and SYGVQD (reference sequence).